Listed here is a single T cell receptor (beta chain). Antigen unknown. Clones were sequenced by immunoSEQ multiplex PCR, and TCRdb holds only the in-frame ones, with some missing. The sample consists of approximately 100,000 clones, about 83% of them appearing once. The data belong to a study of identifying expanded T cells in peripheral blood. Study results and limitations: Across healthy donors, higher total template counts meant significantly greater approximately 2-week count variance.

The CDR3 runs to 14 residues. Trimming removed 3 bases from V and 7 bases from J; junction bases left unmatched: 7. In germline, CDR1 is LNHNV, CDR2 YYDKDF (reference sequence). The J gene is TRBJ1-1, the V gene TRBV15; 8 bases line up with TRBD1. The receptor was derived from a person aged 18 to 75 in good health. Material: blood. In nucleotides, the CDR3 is TGTGCCACCAGCAGGGACAGGGCGATGGTTGAAGCTTTCTTT. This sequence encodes CATSRDRAMVEAFF.